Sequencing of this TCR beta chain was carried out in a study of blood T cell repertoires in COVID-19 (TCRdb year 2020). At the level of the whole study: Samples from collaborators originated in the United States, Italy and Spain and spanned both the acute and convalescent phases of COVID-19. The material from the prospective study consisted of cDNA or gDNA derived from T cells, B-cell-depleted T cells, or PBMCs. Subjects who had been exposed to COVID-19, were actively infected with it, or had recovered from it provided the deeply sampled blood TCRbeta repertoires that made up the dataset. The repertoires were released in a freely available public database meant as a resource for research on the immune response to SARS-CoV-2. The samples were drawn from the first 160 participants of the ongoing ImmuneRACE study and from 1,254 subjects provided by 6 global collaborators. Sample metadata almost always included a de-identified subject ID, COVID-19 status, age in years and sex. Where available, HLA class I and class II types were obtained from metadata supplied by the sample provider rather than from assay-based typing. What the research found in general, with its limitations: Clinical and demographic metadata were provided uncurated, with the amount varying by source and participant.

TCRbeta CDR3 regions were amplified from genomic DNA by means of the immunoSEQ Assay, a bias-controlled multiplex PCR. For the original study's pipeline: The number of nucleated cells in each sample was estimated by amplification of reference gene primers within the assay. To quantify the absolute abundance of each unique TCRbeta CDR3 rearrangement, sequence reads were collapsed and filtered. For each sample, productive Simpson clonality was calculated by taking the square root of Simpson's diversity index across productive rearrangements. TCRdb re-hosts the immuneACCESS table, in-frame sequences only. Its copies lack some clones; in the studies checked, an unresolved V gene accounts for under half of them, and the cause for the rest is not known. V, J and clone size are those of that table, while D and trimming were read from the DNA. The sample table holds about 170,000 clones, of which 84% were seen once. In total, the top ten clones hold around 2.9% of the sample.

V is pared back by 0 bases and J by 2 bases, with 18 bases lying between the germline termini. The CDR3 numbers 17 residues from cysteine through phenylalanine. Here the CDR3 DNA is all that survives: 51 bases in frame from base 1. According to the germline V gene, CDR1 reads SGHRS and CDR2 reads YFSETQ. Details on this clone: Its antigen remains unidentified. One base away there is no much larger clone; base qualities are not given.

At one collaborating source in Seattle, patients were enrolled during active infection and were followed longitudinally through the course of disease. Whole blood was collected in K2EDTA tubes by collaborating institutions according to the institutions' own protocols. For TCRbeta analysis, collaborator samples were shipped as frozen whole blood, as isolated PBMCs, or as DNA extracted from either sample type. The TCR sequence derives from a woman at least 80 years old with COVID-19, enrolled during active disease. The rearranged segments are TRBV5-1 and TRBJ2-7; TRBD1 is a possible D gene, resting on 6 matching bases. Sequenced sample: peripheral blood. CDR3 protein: CASSLAPTGPLTYEQYF. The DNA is TGCGCCAGCAGCTTGGCCCCGACAGGACCTTTAACCTACGAGCAGTACTTC.